Each of the 9 T cell receptor beta chains below was sequenced from the same sample in a study of STAT5B mutations in CD4+ large granular lymphocyte leukemia. The assay was immunoSEQ multiplex PCR, and TCRdb's table has in-frame clones only and misses some. The sample has more than 45,000 clones; 60% to 75% are singletons. The sequencing input was CD4+ T cells from blood buffy coats. Receptors originate from a human donor in good health.

V and J are TRBV6-1 and TRBJ1-2; D is perhaps TRBD1 (5 bases). Deletions cut 4 bases from V and 7 bases from J, with 19 bases between. CDR3 size: 15 residues. Germline V gene sequence: CDR1 MNHNS, CDR2 SASEGT. In DNA, the CDR3 is TGTGCCAGCAGTGGAACCGATGCGCAGGGCTCTGGCTACACCTTC. Residues: CASSGTDAQGSGYTF.

The chain has TRBV2 and TRBJ2-7; the match to TRBD1 covers 7 bases. CDR3 length: 12 residues. Germline loops: CDR1 SNHLY, CDR2 FYNNEI. The trim removed 6 bases at V and 3 bases at J, leaving 2 bases unmatched. In DNA, the CDR3 is TGTGCCAGCAGCGGGGACAGCTACGAGCAGTACGTC. Amino acid sequence: CASSGDSYEQYV.

The chain links TRBV28 to TRBJ1-2, with D maybe TRBD1 (5 bases). Trimming pared 4 bases from V and 3 bases from J, leaving 9 bases between. CDR3 length: 13 amino acids. From germline, CDR1 is MDHEN and CDR2 SYDVKM. This chain's CDR3 is CASSSGHYYGYTF. CDR3 sequence (DNA): TGTGCCAGCAGTTCCGGACACTACTATGGCTACACCTTC.

V gene TRBV9 combines with J gene TRBJ2-3; no reliable D call. CDR3 size: 14 residues. Germline CDR1 SGDLS, CDR2 YYNGEE. Trimming stripped 4 bases from V and 4 bases from J, with 13 bases between. The CDR3 reads CASSPLVSSDTQYF. The CDR3 DNA follows: TGTGCCAGCAGCCCCCTAGTGAGTTCAGATACGCAGTATTTT.

The V and J genes are TRBV29-1 and TRBJ2-1, with 8 bases that match TRBD1. V dropped 5 bases and J dropped 4; count of bases not matched to a gene: 13. The CDR3 sequence is 16 residues long. In germline, CDR1 is SQVTM, CDR2 ANQGSEA. The CDR3 DNA follows: TGCAGCGTTCGCAAGACAGGGGAATCTTTGTACAATGAGCAGTTCTTC. Protein: CSVRKTGESLYNEQFF.

The V gene is TRBV30, the J gene TRBJ2-1; a weak D match, TRBD1 (5 bases). The CDR3 is 13 amino acids. The ends were cut back, 6 bases at V and 3 bases at J, with 12 bases in the middle. Germline CDR1 GTSNPN, CDR2 SVGIG (reference sequence). CDR3 coding DNA: TGTGCCTGTCCGAGACAGTACTACAATGAGCAGTTCTTC. Its translation: CACPRQYYNEQFF. Supplemented by reference TRBV30 and TRBJ2-1, the full variable domain reads SQTIHQWPATLVQPVGSPLSLECTVEGTSNPNLYWYRQAAGRGLQLLFYSVGIGQISSEVPQNLSASRPQDRQFILSSKKLLLSDSGFYLCACPRQYYNEQFFGPGTRLTVL.

A single count supports this clone. This sequence joins TRBV7-2 and TRBJ2-3; TRBD2 matches at 10 bases. After removal of 6 bases from V and 6 bases from J, the junction contained 9 bases not matched to a gene. The CDR3 extends over 15 amino acids. In germline, CDR1 is SGHTA, CDR2 FQGNSA. CDR3 sequence reads: CASRSQRGGSDTQYF. CDR3 DNA sequence: TGTGCCAGCAGATCCCAGCGGGGGGGGTCTGATACGCAGTATTTT. The complete variable domain, with remaining parts taken from reference TRBV7-2 and TRBJ2-3, reads GAGVSQSPSNKVTEKGKDVELRCDPISGHTALYWYRQSLGQGLEFLIYFQGNSAPDKSGLPSDRFSAERTGGSVSTLTIQRTQQEDSAVYLCASRSQRGGSDTQYFGPGTRLTVL.

The chain recombines TRBV27 with TRBJ2-3; TRBD2 matches 7 bases. V dropped 5 bases and J dropped 5; count of bases not matched to a gene: 7. The CDR3 covers 14 residues. Germline V lookup: CDR1 MNHEY, CDR2 SMNVEV (reference sequence). The CDR3 spells CASSPDWGGDTQYF. For the CDR3, the DNA is TGTGCCAGCAGTCCCGACTGGGGGGGAGATACGCAGTATTTT.

The rearrangement links TRBV11-2 to TRBJ2-5, with 13 bases lining up with TRBD2. The CDR3 loop spans 16 amino acids. V shed 0 bases, J shed 5 bases, and the junction held 3 bases outside the gene matches. Germline V gene lookup returns CDR1 SGHAT and CDR2 FQNNGV. This CDR3 reads CASSLELAGGQETQYF. The CDR3 DNA reads as TGTGCCAGCAGCTTAGAACTAGCGGGGGGGCAGGAGACCCAGTACTTC.